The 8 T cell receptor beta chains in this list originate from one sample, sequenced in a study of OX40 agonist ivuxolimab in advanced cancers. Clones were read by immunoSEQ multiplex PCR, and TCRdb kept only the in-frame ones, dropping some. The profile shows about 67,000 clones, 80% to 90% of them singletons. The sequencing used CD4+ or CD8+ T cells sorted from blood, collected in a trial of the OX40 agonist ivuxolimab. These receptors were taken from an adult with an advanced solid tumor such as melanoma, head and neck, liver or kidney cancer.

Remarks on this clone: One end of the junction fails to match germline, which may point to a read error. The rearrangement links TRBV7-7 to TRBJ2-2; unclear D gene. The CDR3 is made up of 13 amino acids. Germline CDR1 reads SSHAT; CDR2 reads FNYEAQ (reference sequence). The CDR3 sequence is CASSPGGGGELFF. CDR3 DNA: TGTGCTAGCAGCCCAGGTGGTGGCGGGGAGCTGTTTTTT.

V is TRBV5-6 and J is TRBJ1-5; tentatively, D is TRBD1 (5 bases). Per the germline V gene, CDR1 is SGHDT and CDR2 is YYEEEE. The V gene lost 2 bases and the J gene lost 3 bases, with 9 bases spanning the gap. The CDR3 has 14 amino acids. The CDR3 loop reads CASSFGANNQPQHF. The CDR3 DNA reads TGTGCCAGCAGCTTTGGGGCAAACAATCAGCCCCAGCATTTT.

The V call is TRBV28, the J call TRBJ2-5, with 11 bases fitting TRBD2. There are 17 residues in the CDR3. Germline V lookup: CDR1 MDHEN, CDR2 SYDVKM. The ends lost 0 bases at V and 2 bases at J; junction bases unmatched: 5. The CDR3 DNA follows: TGTGCCAGCAGTTTATGGGCTAGCGGGGGGAGGCAAGAGACCCAGTACTTC. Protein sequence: CASSLWASGGRQETQYF.

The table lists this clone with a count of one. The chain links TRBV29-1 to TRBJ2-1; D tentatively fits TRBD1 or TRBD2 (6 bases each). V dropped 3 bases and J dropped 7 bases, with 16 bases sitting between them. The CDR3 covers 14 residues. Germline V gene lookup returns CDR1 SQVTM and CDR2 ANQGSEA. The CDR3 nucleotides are TGCAGCGTTGAGGGGCGGAGAGGGGGGAATGAGCAGTTCTTC. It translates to CSVEGRRGGNEQFF.

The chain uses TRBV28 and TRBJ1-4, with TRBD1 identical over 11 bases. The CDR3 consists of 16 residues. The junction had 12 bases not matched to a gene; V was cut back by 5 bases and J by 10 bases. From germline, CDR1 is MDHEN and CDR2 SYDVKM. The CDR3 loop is CASSRTGGWDGRKLFF. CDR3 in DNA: TGTGCCAGCAGTAGGACAGGGGGCTGGGACGGGCGAAAACTGTTTTTT.

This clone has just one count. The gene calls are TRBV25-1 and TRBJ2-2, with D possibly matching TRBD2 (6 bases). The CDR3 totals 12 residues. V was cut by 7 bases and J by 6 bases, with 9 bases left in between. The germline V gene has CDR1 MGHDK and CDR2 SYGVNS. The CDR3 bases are TGTGCCAGCACCTGGGAGGCCGGGGAGCTGTTTTTT. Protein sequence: CASTWEAGELFF.

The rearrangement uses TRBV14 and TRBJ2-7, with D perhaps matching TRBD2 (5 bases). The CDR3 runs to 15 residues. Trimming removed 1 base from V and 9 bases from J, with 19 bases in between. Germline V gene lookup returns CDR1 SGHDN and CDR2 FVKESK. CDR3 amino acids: CASSQVFGSPEGQYF. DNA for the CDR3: TGTGCCAGCAGCCAAGTCTTCGGTAGCCCTGAGGGGCAGTACTTC.

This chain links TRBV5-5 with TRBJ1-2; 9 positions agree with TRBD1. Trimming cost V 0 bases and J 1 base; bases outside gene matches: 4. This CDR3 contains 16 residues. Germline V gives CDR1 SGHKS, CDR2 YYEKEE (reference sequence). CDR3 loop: CASSLDYRGLNYGYTF. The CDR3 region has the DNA TGTGCCAGCAGCTTGGATTACAGGGGGCTTAACTATGGCTACACCTTC.